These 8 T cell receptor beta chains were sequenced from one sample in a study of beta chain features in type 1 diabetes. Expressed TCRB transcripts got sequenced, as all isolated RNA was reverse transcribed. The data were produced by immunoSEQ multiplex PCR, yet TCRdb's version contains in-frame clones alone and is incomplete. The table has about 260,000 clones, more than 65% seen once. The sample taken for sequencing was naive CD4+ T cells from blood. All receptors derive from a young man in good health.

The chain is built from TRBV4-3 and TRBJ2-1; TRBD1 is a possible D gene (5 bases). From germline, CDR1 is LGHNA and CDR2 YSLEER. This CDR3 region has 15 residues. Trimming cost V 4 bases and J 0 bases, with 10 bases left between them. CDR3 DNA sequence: TGCGCCAGCAGCCTTTCCAGGGTCTCCTACAATGAGCAGTTCTTC. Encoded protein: CASSLSRVSYNEQFF.

The CDR3 reads CASSTGERNQPQHF. The CDR3 DNA sequence: TGTGCCAGCAGTACAGGAGAAAGGAATCAGCCCCAGCATTTT. J is TRBJ1-5 and V is TRBV6-5, with D perhaps matching TRBD1 (5 bases). CDR3 length: 14 amino acids. CDR1 is MNHEY, CDR2 SVGAGI, per germline. With 5 bases removed from V and 4 bases from J, the gap between germline ends came to 12 bases.

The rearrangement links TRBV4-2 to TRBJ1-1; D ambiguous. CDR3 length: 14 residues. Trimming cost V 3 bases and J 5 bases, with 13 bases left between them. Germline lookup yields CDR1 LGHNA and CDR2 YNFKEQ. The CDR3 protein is CASSQETAGTEAFF. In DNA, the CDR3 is TGTGCCAGCAGCCAGGAGACTGCCGGGACTGAAGCTTTCTTT.

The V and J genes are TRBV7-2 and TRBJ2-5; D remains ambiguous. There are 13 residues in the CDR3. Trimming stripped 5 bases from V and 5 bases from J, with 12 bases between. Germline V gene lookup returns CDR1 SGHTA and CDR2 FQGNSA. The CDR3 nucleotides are TGTGCCAGCAGCATCCGGCCTCGGGAGACCCAGTACTTC. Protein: CASSIRPRETQYF.

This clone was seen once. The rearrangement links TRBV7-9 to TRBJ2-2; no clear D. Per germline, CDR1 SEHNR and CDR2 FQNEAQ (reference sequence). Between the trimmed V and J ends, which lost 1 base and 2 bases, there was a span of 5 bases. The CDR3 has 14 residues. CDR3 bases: TGTGCCAGCAGCTTAGTAGTTAACACCGGGGAGCTGTTTTTT. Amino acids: CASSLVVNTGELFF.

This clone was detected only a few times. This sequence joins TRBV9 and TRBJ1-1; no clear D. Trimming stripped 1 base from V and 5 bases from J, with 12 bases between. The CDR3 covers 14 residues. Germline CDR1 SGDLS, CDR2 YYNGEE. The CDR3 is CASSVRQDRTEAFF. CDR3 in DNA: TGTGCCAGCAGCGTACGGCAGGATCGTACTGAAGCTTTCTTT.

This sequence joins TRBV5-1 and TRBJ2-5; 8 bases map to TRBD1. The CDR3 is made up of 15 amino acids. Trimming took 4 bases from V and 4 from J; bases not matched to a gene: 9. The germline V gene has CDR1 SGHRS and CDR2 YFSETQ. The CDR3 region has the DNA TGCGCCAGCAGCCCAAGGACAGGGTCGGGAGAGACCCAGTACTTC. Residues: CASSPRTGSGETQYF.

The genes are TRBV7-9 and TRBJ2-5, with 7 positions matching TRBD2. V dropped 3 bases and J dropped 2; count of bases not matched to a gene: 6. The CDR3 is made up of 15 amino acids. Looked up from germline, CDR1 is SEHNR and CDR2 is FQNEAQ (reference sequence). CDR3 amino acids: CASSLSGAGQETQYF. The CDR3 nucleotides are TGTGCCAGCAGCTTGAGCGGGGCGGGGCAAGAGACCCAGTACTTC.